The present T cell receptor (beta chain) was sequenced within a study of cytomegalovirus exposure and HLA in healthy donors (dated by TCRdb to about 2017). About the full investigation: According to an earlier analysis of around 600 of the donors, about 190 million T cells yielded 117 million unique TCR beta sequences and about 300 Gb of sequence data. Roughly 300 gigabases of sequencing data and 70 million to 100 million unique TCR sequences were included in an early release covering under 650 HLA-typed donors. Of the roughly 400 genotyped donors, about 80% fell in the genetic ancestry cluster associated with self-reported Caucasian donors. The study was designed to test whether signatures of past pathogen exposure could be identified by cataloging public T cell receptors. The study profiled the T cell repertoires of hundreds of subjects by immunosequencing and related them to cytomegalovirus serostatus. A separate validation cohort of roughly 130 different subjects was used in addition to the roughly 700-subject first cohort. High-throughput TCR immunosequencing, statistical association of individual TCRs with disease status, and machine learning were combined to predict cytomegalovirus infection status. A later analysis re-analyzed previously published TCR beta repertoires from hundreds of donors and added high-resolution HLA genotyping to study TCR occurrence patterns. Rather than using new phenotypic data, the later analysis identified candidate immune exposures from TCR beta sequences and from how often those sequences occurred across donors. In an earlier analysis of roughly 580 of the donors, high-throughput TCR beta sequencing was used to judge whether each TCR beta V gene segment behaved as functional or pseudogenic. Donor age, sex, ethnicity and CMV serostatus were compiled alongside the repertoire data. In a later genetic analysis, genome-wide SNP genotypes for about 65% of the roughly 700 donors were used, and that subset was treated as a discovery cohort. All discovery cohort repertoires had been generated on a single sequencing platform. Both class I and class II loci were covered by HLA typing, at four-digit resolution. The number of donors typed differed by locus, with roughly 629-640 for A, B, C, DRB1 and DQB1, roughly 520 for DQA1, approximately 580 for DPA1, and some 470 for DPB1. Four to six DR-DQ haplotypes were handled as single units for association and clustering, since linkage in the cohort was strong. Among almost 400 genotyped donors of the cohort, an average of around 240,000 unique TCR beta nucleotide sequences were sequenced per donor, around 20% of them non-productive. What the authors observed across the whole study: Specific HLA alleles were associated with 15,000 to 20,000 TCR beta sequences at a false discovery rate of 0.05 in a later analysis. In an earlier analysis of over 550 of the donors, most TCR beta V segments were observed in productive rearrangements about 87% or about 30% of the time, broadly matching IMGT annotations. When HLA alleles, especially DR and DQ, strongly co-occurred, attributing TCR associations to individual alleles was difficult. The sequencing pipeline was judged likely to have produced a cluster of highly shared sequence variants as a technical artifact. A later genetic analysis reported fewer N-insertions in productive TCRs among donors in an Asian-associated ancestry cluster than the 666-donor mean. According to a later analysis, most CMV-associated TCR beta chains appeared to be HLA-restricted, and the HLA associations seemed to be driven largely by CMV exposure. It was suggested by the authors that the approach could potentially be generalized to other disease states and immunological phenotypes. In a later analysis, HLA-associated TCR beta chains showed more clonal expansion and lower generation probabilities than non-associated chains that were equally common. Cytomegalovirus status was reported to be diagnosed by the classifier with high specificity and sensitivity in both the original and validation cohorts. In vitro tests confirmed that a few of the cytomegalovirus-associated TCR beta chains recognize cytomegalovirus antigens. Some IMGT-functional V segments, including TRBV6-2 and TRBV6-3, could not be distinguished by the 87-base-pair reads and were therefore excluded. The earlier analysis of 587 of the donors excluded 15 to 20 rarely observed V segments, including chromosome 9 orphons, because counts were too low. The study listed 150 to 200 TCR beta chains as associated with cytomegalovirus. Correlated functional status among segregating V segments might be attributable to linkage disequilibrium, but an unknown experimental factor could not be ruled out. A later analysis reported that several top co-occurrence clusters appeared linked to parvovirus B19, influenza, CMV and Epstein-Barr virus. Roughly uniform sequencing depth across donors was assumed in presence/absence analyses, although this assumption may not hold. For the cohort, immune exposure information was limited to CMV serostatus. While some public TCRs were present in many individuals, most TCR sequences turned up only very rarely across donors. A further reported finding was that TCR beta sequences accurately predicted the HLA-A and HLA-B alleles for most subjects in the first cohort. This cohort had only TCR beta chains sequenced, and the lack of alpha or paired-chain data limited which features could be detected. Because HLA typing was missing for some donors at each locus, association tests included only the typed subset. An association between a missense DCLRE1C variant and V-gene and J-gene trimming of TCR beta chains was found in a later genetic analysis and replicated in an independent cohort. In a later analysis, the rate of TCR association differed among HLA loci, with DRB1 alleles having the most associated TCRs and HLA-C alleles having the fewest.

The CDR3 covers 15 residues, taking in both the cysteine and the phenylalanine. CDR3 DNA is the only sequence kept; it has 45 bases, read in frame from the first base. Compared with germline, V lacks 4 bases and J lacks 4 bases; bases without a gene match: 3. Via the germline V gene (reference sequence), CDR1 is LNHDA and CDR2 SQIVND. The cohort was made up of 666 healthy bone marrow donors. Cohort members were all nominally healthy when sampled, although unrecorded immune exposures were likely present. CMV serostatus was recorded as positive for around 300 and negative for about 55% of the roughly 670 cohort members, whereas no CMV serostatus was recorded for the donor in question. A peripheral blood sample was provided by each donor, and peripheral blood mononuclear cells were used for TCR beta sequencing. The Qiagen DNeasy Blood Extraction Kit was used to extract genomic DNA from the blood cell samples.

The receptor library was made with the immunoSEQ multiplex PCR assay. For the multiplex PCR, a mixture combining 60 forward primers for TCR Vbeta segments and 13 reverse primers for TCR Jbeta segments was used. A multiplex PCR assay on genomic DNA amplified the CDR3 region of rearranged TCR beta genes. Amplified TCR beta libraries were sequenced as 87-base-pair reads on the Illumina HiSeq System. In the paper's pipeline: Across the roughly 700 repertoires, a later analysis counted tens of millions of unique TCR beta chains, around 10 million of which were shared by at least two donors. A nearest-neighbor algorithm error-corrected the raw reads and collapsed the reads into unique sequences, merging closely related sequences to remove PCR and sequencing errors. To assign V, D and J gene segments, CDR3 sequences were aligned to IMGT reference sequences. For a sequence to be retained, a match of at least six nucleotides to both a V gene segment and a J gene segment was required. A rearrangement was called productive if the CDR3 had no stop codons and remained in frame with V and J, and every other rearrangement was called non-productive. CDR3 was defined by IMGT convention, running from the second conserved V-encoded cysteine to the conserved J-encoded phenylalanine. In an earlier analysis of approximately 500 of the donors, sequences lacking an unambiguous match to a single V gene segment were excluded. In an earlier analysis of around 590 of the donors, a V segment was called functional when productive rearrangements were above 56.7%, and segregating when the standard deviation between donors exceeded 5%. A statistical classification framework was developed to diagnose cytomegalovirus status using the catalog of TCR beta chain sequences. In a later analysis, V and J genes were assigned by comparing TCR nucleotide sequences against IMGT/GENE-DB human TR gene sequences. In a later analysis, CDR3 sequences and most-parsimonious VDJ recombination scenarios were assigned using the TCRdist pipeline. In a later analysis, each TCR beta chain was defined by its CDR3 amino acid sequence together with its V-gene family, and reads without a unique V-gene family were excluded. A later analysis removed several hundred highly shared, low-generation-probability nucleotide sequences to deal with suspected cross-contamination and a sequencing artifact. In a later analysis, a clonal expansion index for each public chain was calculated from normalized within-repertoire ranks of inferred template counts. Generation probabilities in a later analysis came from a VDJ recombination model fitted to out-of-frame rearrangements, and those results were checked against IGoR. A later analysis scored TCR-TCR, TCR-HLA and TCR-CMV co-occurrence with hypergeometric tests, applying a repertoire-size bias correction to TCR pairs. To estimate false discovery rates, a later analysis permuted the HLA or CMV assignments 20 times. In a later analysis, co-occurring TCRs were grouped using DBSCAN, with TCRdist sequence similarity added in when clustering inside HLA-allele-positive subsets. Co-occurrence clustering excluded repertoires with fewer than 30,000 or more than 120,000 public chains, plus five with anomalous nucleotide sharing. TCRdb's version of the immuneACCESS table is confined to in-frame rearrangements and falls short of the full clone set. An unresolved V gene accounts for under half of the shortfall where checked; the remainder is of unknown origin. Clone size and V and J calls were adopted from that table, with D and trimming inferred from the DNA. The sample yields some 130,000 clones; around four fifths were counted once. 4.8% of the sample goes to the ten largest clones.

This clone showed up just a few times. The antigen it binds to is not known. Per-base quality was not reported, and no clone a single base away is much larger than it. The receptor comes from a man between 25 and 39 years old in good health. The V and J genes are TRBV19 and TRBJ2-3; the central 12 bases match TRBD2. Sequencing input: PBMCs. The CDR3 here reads CASSRTSGIADTQYF. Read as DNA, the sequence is TGTGCCAGTAGTAGGACTAGCGGGATTGCAGATACGCAGTATTTT. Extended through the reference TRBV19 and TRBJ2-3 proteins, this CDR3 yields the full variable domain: DGGITQSPKYLFRKEGQNVTLSCEQNLNHDAMYWYRQDPGQGLRLIYYSQIVNDFQKGDIAEGYSVSREKKESFPLTVTSAQKNPTAFYLCASSRTSGIADTQYFGPGTRLTVL.